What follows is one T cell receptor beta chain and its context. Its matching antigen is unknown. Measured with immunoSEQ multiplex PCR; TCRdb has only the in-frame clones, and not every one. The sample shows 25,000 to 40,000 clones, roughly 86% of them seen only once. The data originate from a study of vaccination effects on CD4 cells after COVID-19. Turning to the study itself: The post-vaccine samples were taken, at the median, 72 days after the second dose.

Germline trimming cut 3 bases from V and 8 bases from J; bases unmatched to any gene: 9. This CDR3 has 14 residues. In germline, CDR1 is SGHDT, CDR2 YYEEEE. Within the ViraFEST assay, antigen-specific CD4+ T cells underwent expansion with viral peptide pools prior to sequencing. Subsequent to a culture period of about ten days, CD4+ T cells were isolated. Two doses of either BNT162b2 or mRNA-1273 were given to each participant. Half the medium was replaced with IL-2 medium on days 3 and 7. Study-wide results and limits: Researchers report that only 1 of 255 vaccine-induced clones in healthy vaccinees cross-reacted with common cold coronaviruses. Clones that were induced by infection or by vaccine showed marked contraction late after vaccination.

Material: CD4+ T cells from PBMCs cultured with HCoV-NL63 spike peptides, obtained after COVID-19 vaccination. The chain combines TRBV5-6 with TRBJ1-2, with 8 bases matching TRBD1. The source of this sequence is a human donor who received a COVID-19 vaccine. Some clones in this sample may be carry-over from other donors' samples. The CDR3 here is CASSSNTGGGGYTF. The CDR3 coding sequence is TGTGCCAGCAGCTCAAACACAGGGGGAGGCGGCTACACCTTC.